The next 7 T cell receptor beta chains were all read from a single sample in a study of a mutant IDH1 vaccine in newly diagnosed glioma. Repertoires were generated with immunoSEQ multiplex PCR, while TCRdb's copy carries only in-frame clones and drops some. The data hold approximately 76,000 clones, with roughly 90% observed a single time. The antigens these receptors bind are not known. Time point specified: week 5, during vaccination. Topical imiquimod was applied with each vaccine dose, which held 300 ug of mutant IDH1 20-mer peptide. Source: PBMCs, taken from a glioma patient whose treatment included an IDH1 peptide vaccine. Receptors were obtained from a woman aged 50 to 60 with glioma.

The chain recombines TRBV28 with TRBJ1-5, with D uncertain. CDR1 is MDHEN and CDR2 is SYDVKM in the germline V gene. Trimming took off 4 bases at V and 3 bases at J, with 10 bases between the two ends. This CDR3 contains 14 residues. CDR3 amino acids: CASSSPRVNQPQHF. The CDR3 region has the DNA TGTGCCAGCAGTTCACCGAGGGTCAATCAGCCCCAGCATTTT.

This clone was counted once. This sample also contains other DNA sequences that code for the same CDR3. The chain combines TRBV6-6 with TRBJ2-7; D ambiguous. CDR1 and CDR2 (germline): MNHNY, SVGAGI (reference sequence). This CDR3 spans 11 amino acids. V was pared by 6 bases and J by 0 bases, with 3 bases between. This CDR3 reads CASRSSYEQYF. The CDR3 DNA is TGTGCCAGCAGGTCCTCCTACGAGCAGTACTTC.

The rearrangement links TRBV6-5 to TRBJ2-7, with D unclear. V dropped 2 bases and J dropped 2 bases, with 13 bases sitting between them. This CDR3 comprises 15 residues. Looked up from germline, CDR1 is MNHEY and CDR2 is SVGAGI. In DNA form, the CDR3 reads TGTGCCAGCAGTTACGGGTCAGGCCCTACCTACGAGCAGTACTTC. Residues: CASSYGSGPTYEQYF.

This rearrangement joins TRBV5-4 to TRBJ1-5; D unclear. V was trimmed by 3 bases and J by 3 bases, leaving 10 bases between them. CDR3 length: 14 amino acids. Germline loops: CDR1 SGHNT, CDR2 YYREEE (reference sequence). The CDR3 DNA sequence: TGTGCCAGCAGCTCGGACCCCAACAATCAGCCCCAGCATTTT. Translation gives CASSSDPNNQPQHF. Full variable domain (missing parts from reference TRBV5-4 and TRBJ1-5): ETGVTQSPTHLIKTRGQQVTLRCSSQSGHNTVSWYQQALGQGPQFIFQYYREEENGRGNFPPRFSGLQFPNYSSELNVNALELDDSALYLCASSSDPNNQPQHFGDGTRLSIL.

The rearrangement uses TRBV2 and TRBJ2-7; 13 nucleotides match TRBD2. The CDR3 extends over 15 amino acids. Germline V CDR1 and CDR2: SNHLY, FYNNEI. After removal of 7 bases from V and 5 bases from J, the junction contained 8 bases not matched to a gene. CDR3 nucleotide sequence: TGTGCCAGCACTTGGGGACTAGCGGGAACGAACGAGCAGTACTTC. Its protein product is CASTWGLAGTNEQYF.

The chain carries TRBV28 and TRBJ1-2, with D perhaps matching TRBD1 (6 bases). The CDR3 sequence is 14 residues long. The germline CDR1 and CDR2 sequences are MDHEN and SYDVKM. Trimming pared 3 bases from V and 5 bases from J, leaving 13 bases between. The CDR3 DNA reads as TGTGCCAGCAGTTTTTGGGGGCAGCCGTATGGCTACACCTTC. This codes for CASSFWGQPYGYTF.

V usage is TRBV5-4 and J usage is TRBJ1-2; 11 bases map to TRBD1. The CDR3 loop spans 17 amino acids. Losses at the gene ends were 2 bases for V and 0 bases for J; bases not matched to a gene: 6. Per the germline V gene, CDR1 is SGHNT and CDR2 is YYREEE (reference sequence). For the CDR3, the DNA is TGTGCCAGCAGCTTAACGGACAGGGGGCGGCCTAACTATGGCTACACCTTC. This translates into CASSLTDRGRPNYGYTF.